This T cell receptor (beta chain) was found in a study of cytomegalovirus exposure and HLA in healthy donors. Study-wide results and caveats: A later analysis, which compared TCR beta chains of equal frequency, found the HLA-associated ones more clonally expanded. Researchers reported from a later analysis that most CMV-associated TCR beta chains appeared HLA-restricted. Researchers counted around 170 TCR beta chains as cytomegalovirus-associated.

The study ran its PCR with 60 Vbeta and 13 Jbeta primers. Repertoires were generated with immunoSEQ multiplex PCR, while TCRdb's copy carries only in-frame clones and drops some. The table has some 97,000 clones, roughly 83% seen once. In the case of this clone: Its antigen is not known.

The receptor's source is a female donor in good health and CMV-seropositive. Material for sequencing was PBMCs.

The CDR3 here is CSVSEGTEAFF. The CDR3 DNA reads as TGCAGCGTTTCGGAGGGCACTGAAGCTTTCTTT. The chain couples TRBV29-1 to TRBJ1-1, with D uncertain. V lost 5 bases and J 4 bases, leaving 8 bases between the germline ends. CDR1 and CDR2 (germline): SQVTM, ANQGSEA. The length of the CDR3 is 11 residues.